These 21 T cell receptor beta chains came from one sample sequenced in a study of blood T cell repertoires in COVID-19. Assay: immunoSEQ multiplex PCR; the TCRdb copy retains only in-frame clones and omits some. The repertoire holds 25,000 to 30,000 clones, with around 94% as singletons. The sample was peripheral blood. These receptors were collected from a woman in her 70s with COVID-19, enrolled during active disease.

The V and J genes are TRBV6-5 and TRBJ1-4, with a weak D call TRBD1 (5 bases). Germline CDR1 MNHEY, CDR2 SVGAGI. This CDR3 region has 16 residues. Trimming pared 0 bases from V and 5 bases from J, leaving 13 bases between. CDR3 amino acids: CASSYSRTFYNEKLFF. The CDR3 region has the DNA TGTGCCAGCAGTTACTCGAGGACATTCTACAATGAAAAACTGTTTTTT.

This clone was picked up one time. V usage is TRBV11-2 and J usage is TRBJ1-4, with 9 bases identical to TRBD1. Germline-derived CDR1 and CDR2 are SGHAT and FQNNGV. The CDR3 spans 16 residues. The J segment lost 3 bases and the V segment lost 5 bases, leaving 7 bases of the junction unmatched. DNA for the CDR3: TGTGCCAGCAGCCCACAGGGGGCATGGGCTAATGAAAAACTGTTTTTT. This sequence encodes CASSPQGAWANEKLFF.

In this sample, this clone turned up once. The CDR3 is CATSNVIARDRPFRYEQYF. The CDR3 DNA reads as TGTGCCACCAGCAATGTTATTGCCCGGGACAGACCCTTCCGGTACGAGCAGTACTTC. V and J are TRBV15 and TRBJ2-7, with TRBD1 matching over 7 bases. The CDR3 is made up of 19 amino acids. Losses at the gene ends were 4 bases for V and 4 bases for J; bases not matched to a gene: 22. Germline V CDR1 and CDR2: LNHNV, YYDKDF (reference sequence).

The J gene is TRBJ2-1, the V gene TRBV4-1; tentatively, D is TRBD1 (5 bases). Germline V gene lookup returns CDR1 MGHRA and CDR2 YSYEKL. There are 14 residues in the CDR3. V was clipped by 3 bases and J by 8 bases, with 14 bases between them. The DNA of the CDR3 is TGCGCCAGCAGCCACGGACAAGGCAGTGATGAGCAGTTCTTC. It yields the protein CASSHGQGSDEQFF.

With respect to this clone: One end of the junction does not line up with germline, which may come from a read error. The V and J genes are TRBV6-2 or TRBV6-3 and TRBJ2-7; the match to TRBD2 covers 11 bases. This CDR3 has 15 residues. Germline CDR1 reads MNHEY; CDR2 reads SVGEGT. This CDR3 is CASSALAGGPYEQYF. The CDR3 DNA sequence: TGTGCCAGCAGTGCTCTAGCGGGAGGACCCTATGAGCAGTACTTC.

The chain recombines TRBV5-4 with TRBJ1-4, with D possibly being TRBD1 (5 bases). The CDR3 runs to 15 residues. The V and J ends lost 1 base and 4 bases respectively, with 11 bases between them. Germline CDR1 SGHNT, CDR2 YYREEE (reference sequence). The CDR3 sequence is CASSLQGDGNEKLFF. CDR3 in DNA: TGTGCCAGCAGCTTGCAGGGCGACGGTAATGAAAAACTGTTTTTT.

The genes are TRBV4-1 and TRBJ1-4; 9 bases fit TRBD1. The J segment lost 12 bases and the V segment lost 4 bases, leaving 9 bases of the junction unmatched. The CDR3 has 14 residues. Germline loops: CDR1 MGHRA, CDR2 YSYEKL. The CDR3 DNA follows: TGCGCCAGCAGCCCGGGACAGGGTAGAGGAGAACTGTTTTTT. Translating gives CASSPGQGRGELFF.

This chain joins TRBV6-5 and TRBJ1-1, with D perhaps matching TRBD1 (6 bases). The CDR3 runs 15 residues. Between the trimmed V and J ends, which lost 2 bases and 0 bases, there was a span of 10 bases. Germline loops: CDR1 MNHEY, CDR2 SVGAGI. This chain's CDR3 is CASSYGGNMNTEAFF. The CDR3, as DNA: TGTGCCAGCAGTTACGGGGGCAACATGAACACTGAAGCTTTCTTT.

The rearrangement links TRBV6-5 to TRBJ2-5, with TRBD1 as a possible D gene (5 bases). The V end lost 2 bases, the J end lost 3 bases, and 13 bases lay between the germline ends. This CDR3 has 15 amino acids. In germline, CDR1 is MNHEY, CDR2 SVGAGI. In DNA, the CDR3 is TGTGCCAGCAGTTACGGCCAGGGAAGGAAAGAGACCCAGTACTTC. Translated, it gives CASSYGQGRKETQYF.

This clone is medium-sized. This chain connects TRBV15 to TRBJ2-5, with D perhaps matching TRBD2 (6 bases). Germline V gene sequence: CDR1 LNHNV, CDR2 YYDKDF (reference sequence). The CDR3 contains 12 residues. Trimming pared 7 bases from V and 7 bases from J, leaving 13 bases between. CDR3 amino acids: CATMLTAGTQYF. As DNA, the CDR3 is TGTGCCACCATGCTGACAGCGGGGACCCAGTACTTC. The full variable domain, completed using reference TRBV15 and TRBJ2-5, is DAMVIQNPRYQVTQFGKPVTLSCSQTLNHNVMYWYQQKSSQAPKLLFHYYDKDFNNEADTPDNFQSRRPNTSFCFLDIRSPGLGDTAMYLCATMLTAGTQYFGPGTRLLVL.

The chain joins TRBV24-1 to TRBJ2-3; 9 bases match TRBD1. The CDR3 runs to 13 residues. The junction had 4 bases not matched to a gene; V was cut back by 4 bases and J by 9 bases. Germline V lookup: CDR1 KGHDR, CDR2 SFDVKD. The CDR3 nucleotides are TGTGCCACCAGTGAATCGGGGACAGGGACGCAGTATTTT. Encoded protein: CATSESGTGTQYF.

A single count supports this clone. The genes are TRBV3-1 (or the pseudogene TRBV3-2) and TRBJ1-2, with TRBD1 matching over 8 bases. V lost 1 base, J lost 7 bases, and 2 bases stayed unmatched. Germline V gene sequence: CDR1 LGHDT, CDR2 YNNKEL (reference sequence). This CDR3 comprises 13 residues. This CDR3 reads CASSQGTGTGYTF. In nucleotides, the CDR3 is TGTGCCAGCAGCCAAGGGACAGGGACTGGCTACACCTTC.

This clone was counted only a few times. The CDR3 region is CASSPSGSKRYEQYF. For the CDR3, the DNA is TGTGCCAGCAGCCCTAGCGGGAGTAAGCGCTACGAGCAGTACTTC. The chain is built from TRBV28 and TRBJ2-7; 10 positions match TRBD2. CDR3 length: 15 residues. In germline, CDR1 is MDHEN, CDR2 SYDVKM. The ends lost 6 bases at V and 3 bases at J; junction bases unmatched: 8.

The V call is TRBV6-5, the J call TRBJ1-5; 10 bases align to TRBD1. CDR1 and CDR2 from the germline V gene are MNHEY and SVGAGI. This CDR3 has 15 amino acids. Trimming took 5 bases from V and 11 from J; bases not matched to a gene: 12. CDR3 DNA: TGTGCCAGCAGTCCCACCGGGACAGGGGCAGGGTCCCAGCATTTT. Protein sequence: CASSPTGTGAGSQHF.

The CDR3 DNA is TGTGCCAGTAGTGGATTGGGACAGGGGGCAGACGAGCAGTACTTC. It translates to CASSGLGQGADEQYF. V usage is TRBV19 and J usage is TRBJ2-7, with 12 bases lining up with TRBD1. Germline CDR1 and CDR2: LNHDA and SQIVND (reference sequence). Trimming at V came to 5 bases and at J to 5 bases, leaving 7 bases not matched to a gene. The CDR3 covers 15 residues.

The chain couples TRBV2 to TRBJ2-7; 11 bases align to TRBD1. CDR3 length: 14 residues. Unmatched junction bases numbered 2, after V lost 7 bases and J lost 0 bases. Germline CDR1 reads SNHLY; CDR2 reads FYNNEI. CDR3: CASMGTGGSYEQYF. For the CDR3, the DNA is TGTGCCAGCATGGGGACAGGGGGCTCCTACGAGCAGTACTTC.

This chain connects TRBV6-5 to TRBJ2-7; D perhaps matches TRBD1 (6 bases). Germline-derived CDR1 and CDR2 are MNHEY and SVGAGI. This CDR3 has 13 amino acids. V lost 5 bases and J lost 6, with 14 bases in between. The CDR3 bases are TGTGCCAGCAGTACCTTGCAGGGGCGCGAGCAGTACTTC. Its translation: CASSTLQGREQYF.

The chain has TRBV4-1 and TRBJ2-1; 11 bases map to TRBD2. J was trimmed by 4 bases and V by 3 bases; bases with no gene match: 5. Germline V CDR1 and CDR2: MGHRA, YSYEKL. This CDR3 has 16 residues. The CDR3 nucleotides are TGCGCCAGCAGCCACCCGGGACTAGCGGAATACAATGAGCAGTTCTTC. It encodes CASSHPGLAEYNEQFF.

The CDR3 DNA is TGCAGCGCCGGGACAGGGAATAATGAAAAACTGTTTTTT. Translated: CSAGTGNNEKLFF. The chain recombines TRBV29-1 with TRBJ1-4, with 9 bases that match TRBD1. J lost 4 bases, V lost 7 bases, and 4 bases had no gene match. This CDR3 region has 13 residues. CDR1 is SQVTM and CDR2 is ANQGSEA in the germline V gene.

This clone has just one count. This chain joins TRBV5-1 and TRBJ1-4; D is unresolved. The V end was cut by 4 bases, the J end by 6 bases, with 16 bases between. This CDR3 contains 15 residues. The germline V gene has CDR1 SGHRS and CDR2 YFSETQ. The CDR3 spells CASSPSNANYEKLFF. The DNA of the CDR3 is TGCGCCAGCAGCCCCTCTAACGCAAATTATGAAAAACTGTTTTTT.

This chain connects TRBV27 to TRBJ1-2, with a weak D call TRBD1 (6 bases). V lost 2 bases, J lost 2 bases, and 9 bases lay in between. Germline CDR1 MNHEY, CDR2 SMNVEV (reference sequence). The CDR3 covers 14 residues. The CDR3 DNA reads as TGTGCCAGCAGTTTAACAGGGACCAACTATGGCTACACCTTC. This translates into CASSLTGTNYGYTF.